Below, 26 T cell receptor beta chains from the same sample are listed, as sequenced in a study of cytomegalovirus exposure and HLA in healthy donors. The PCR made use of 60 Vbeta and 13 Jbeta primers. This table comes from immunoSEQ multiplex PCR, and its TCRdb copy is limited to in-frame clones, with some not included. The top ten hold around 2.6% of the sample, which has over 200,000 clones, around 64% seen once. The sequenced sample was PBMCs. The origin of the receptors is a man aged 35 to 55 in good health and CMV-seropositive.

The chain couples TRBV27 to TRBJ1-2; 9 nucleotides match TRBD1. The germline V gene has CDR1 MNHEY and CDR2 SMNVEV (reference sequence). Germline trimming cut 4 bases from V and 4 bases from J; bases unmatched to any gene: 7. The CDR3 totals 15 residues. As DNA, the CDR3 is TGTGCCAGCAGTTCTCTCGGGGACAGGGCCTATGGCTACACCTTC. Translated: CASSSLGDRAYGYTF.

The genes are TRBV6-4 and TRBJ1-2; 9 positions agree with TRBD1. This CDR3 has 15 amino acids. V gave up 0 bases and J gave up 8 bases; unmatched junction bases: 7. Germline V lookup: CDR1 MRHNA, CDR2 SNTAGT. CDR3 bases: TGTGCCAGCAGTGACTCGGGGACAGGGATCTACGGCTACACCTTC. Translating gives CASSDSGTGIYGYTF.

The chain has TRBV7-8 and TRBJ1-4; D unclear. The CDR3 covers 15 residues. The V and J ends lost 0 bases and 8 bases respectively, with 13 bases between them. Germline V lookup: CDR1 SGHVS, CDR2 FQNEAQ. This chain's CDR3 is CASSLAGGFGEKLFF. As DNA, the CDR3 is TGTGCCAGCAGCTTAGCGGGAGGGTTTGGGGAAAAACTGTTTTTT.

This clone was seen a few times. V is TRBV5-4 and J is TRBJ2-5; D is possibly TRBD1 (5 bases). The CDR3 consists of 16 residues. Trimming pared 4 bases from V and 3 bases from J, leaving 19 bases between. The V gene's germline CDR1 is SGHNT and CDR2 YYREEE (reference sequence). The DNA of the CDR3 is TGTGCCAGCAGCCCCGACCTGGGGCAAGCCAAAGAGACCCAGTACTTC. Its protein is CASSPDLGQAKETQYF.

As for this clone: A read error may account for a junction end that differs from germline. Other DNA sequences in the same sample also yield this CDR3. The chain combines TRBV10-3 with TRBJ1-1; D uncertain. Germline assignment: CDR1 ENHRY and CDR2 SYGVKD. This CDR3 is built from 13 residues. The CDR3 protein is CAISELGRTEAFF. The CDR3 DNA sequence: TGTGCTATCAGTGAGTTGGGGAGAACTGAAGCTTTCTTT.

DNA for the CDR3: TGTGCCAGCAGAGACAGGGGGCGGCCGCCCCTCCACTTT. It translates to CASRDRGRPPLHF. This chain connects TRBV6-1 to TRBJ1-6; 10 bases align to TRBD1. Trimming at V came to 6 bases and at J to 13 bases, leaving 6 bases not matched to a gene. Germline CDR1 reads MNHNS; CDR2 reads SASEGT. This CDR3 comprises 13 residues.

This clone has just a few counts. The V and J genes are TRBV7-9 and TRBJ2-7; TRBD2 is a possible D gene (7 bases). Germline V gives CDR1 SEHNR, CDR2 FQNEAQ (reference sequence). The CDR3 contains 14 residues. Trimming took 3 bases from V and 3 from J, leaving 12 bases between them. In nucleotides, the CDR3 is TGTGCCAGCAGCTTTGCGGGGGCTCACTACGAGCAGTACTTC. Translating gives CASSFAGAHYEQYF.

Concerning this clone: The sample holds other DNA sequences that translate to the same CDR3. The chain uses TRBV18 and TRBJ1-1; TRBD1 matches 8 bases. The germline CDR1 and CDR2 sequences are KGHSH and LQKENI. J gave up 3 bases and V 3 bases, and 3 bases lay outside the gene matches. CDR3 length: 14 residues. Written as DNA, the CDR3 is TGTGCCAGCTCACCCCTGGACAGGGACACTGAAGCTTTCTTT. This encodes CASSPLDRDTEAFF.

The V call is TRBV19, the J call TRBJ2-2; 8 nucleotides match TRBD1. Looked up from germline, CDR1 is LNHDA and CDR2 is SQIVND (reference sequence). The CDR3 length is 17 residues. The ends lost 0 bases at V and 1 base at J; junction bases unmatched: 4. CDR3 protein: CASSIDLDRENTGELFF. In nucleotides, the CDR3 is TGTGCCAGTAGTATAGATCTGGACAGGGAGAACACCGGGGAGCTGTTTTTT.

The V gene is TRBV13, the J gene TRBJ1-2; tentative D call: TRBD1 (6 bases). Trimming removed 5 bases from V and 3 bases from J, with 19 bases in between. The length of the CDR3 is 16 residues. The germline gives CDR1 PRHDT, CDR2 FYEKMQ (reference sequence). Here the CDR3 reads CASSLSGGAIYYGYTF. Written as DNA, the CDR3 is TGTGCCAGCAGCCTCAGTGGGGGCGCCATCTACTATGGCTACACCTTC.

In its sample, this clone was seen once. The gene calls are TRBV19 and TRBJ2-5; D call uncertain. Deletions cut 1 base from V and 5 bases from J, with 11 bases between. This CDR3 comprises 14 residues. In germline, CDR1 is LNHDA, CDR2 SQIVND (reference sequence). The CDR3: CASSIGNPAETQYF. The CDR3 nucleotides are TGTGCCAGTAGTATAGGTAACCCCGCGGAGACCCAGTACTTC.

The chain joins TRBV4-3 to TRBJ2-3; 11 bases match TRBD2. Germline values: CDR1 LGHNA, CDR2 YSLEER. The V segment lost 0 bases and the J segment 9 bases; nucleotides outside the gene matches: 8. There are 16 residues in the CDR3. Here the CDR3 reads CASSQDRSGGAWTQYF. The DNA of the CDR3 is TGCGCCAGCAGCCAAGATCGTAGCGGGGGGGCCTGGACGCAGTATTTT.

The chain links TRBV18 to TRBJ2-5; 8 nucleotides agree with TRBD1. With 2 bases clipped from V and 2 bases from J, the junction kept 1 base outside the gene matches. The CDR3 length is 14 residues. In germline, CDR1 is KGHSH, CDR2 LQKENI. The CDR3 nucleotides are TGTGCCAGCTCACCAAGGACAGGGCAAGAGACCCAGTACTTC. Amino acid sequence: CASSPRTGQETQYF.

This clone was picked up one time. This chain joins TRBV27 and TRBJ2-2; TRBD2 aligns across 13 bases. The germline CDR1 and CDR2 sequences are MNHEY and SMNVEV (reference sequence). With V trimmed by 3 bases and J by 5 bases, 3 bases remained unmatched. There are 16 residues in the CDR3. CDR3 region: CASSFLTSGGTGELFF. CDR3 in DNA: TGTGCCAGCAGTTTTCTGACTAGCGGGGGGACCGGGGAGCTGTTTTTT.

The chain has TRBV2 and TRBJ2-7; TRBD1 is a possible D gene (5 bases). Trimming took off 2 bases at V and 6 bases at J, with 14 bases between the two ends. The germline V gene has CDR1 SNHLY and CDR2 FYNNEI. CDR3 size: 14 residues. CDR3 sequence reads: CASSEIRGTGEQYF. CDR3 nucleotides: TGTGCCAGCAGTGAAATAAGGGGTACGGGCGAGCAGTACTTC.

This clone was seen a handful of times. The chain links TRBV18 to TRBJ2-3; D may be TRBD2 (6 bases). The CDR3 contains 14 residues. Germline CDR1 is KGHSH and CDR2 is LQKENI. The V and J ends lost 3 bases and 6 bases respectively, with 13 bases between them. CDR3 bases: TGTGCCAGCTCACCTGGACTAAGAGGCGATACGCAGTATTTT. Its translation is CASSPGLRGDTQYF.

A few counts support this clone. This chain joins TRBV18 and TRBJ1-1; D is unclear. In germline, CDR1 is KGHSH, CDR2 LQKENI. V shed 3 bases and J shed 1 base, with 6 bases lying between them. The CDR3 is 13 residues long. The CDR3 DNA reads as TGTGCCAGCTCACCTTCCGGGAACACTGAAGCTTTCTTT. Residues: CASSPSGNTEAFF.

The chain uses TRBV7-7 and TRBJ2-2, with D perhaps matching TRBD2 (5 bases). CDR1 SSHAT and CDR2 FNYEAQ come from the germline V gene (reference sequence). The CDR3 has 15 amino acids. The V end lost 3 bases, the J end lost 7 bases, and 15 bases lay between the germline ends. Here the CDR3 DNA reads TGTGCCAGCAGCTTGTCCGGGCAGGAGGTCGGGGAGCTGTTTTTT. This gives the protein CASSLSGQEVGELFF.

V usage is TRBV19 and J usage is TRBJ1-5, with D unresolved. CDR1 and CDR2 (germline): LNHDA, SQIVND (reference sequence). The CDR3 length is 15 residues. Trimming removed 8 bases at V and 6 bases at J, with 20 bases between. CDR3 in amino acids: CASFPTLTGGQPQHF. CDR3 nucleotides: TGTGCCAGTTTCCCGACACTCACGGGAGGTCAGCCCCAGCATTTT.

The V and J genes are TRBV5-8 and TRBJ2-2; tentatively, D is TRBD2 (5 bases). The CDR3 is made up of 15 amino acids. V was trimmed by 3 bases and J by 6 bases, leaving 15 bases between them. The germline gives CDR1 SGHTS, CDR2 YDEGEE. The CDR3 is CASSSGGRRAGELFF. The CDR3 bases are TGTGCCAGCAGCTCAGGAGGACGGCGGGCCGGGGAGCTGTTTTTT.

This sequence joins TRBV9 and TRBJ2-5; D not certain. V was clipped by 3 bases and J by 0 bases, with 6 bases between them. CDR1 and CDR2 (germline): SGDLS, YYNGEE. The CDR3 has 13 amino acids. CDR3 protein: CASSAGYQETQYF. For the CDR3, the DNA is TGTGCCAGCAGCGCGGGTTACCAAGAGACCCAGTACTTC.

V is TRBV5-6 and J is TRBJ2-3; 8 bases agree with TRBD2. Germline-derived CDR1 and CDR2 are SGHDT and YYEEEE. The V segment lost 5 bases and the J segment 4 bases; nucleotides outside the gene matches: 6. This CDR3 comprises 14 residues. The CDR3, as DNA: TGTGCCAGCAGAAGACTAGCGATGCCAGATACGCAGTATTTT. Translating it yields CASRRLAMPDTQYF.

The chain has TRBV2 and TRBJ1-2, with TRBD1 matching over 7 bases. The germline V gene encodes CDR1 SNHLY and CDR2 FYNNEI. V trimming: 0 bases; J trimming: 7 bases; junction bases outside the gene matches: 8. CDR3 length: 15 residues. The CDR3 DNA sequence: TGTGCCAGCAGTGAAGCCCCGGGACAGTTGTGTGGCTACACCTTC. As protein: CASSEAPGQLCGYTF.

CDR3 DNA sequence: TGTGCCAGCTCACCACTGGGCCAGGGAAGCAATCAGCCCCAGCATTTT. This translates into CASSPLGQGSNQPQHF. The chain joins TRBV18 to TRBJ1-5; the D gene is possibly TRBD1 (5 bases). Germline lookup yields CDR1 KGHSH and CDR2 LQKENI. Trimming shortened V by 1 base and J by 1 base, and 11 bases separated the two germline ends. The CDR3 is 16 amino acids.

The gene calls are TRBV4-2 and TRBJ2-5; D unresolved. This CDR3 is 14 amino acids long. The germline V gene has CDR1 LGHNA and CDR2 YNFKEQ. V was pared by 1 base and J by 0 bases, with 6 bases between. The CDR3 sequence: CASSQGNNQETQYF. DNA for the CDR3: TGTGCCAGCAGCCAAGGTAACAACCAAGAGACCCAGTACTTC.

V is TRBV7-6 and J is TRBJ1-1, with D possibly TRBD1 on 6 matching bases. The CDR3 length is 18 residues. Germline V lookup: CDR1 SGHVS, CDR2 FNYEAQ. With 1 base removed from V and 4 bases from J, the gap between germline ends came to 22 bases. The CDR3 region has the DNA TGTGCCAGCAGCTTAGGTCGGGTCCAGGGGTCGAGGGGCACTGAAGCTTTCTTT. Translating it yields CASSLGRVQGSRGTEAFF. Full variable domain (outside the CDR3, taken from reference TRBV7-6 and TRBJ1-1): GAGVSQSPRYKVTKRGQDVALRCDPISGHVSLYWYRQALGQGPEFLTYFNYEAQQDKSGLPNDRFSAERPEGSISTLTIQRTEQRDSAMYRCASSLGRVQGSRGTEAFFGQGTRLTVV.